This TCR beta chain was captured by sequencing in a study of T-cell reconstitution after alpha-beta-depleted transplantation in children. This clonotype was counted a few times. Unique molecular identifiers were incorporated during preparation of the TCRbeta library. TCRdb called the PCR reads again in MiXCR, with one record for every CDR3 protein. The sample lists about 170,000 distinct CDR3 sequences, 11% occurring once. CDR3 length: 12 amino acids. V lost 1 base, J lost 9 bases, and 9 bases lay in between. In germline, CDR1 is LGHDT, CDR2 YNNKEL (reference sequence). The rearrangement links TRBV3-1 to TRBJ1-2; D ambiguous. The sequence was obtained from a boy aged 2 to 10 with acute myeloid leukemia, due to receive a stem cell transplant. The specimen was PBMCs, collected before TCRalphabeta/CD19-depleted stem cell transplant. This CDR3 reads CASSQALASYTF. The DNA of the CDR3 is TGTGCCAGCAGCCAAGCGCTTGCTAGCTACACCTTC.